What follows are 5 T cell receptor beta chains derived from one specimen sequenced in a study of Ad26.COV2.S vaccination and SARS-CoV-2 variants. Treatment defined: roughly 18 received Ad26.COV2.S at low or high dose, single or two shots; 5 received placebo; per-sample allocation not given. Sampling was performed 63 days after the first vaccine or placebo injection. Only in-frame clones appear in the TCRdb table, and some are missing; sequencing was by immunoSEQ multiplex PCR. The sample carries 200,000 to 300,000 clones, approximately 90% recorded once. The sample in question was peripheral blood, obtained in a trial of Ad26.COV2.S vaccine versus placebo. Receptors were obtained from a person between 18 and 65 years old who received the Ad26.COV2.S COVID-19 vaccine or a placebo.

As for this clone: The same CDR3 can be traced to other DNA sequences in this sample. The gene calls are TRBV14 and TRBJ1-4, with a weak D call TRBD1 (5 bases). Germline assignment: CDR1 SGHDN and CDR2 FVKESK. This CDR3 is built from 15 residues. V lost 1 base to trimming and J lost 4 bases, with 10 bases between them. In nucleotides, the CDR3 is TGTGCCAGCAGCCAAGTAGACAGACGTAATGAAAAACTGTTTTTT. It specifies CASSQVDRRNEKLFF.

This rearrangement joins TRBV30 to TRBJ1-1, with TRBD1 matching over 9 bases. Trimming at V came to 3 bases and at J to 9 bases, leaving 8 bases not matched to a gene. In germline, CDR1 is GTSNPN, CDR2 SVGIG (reference sequence). The CDR3 extends over 13 amino acids. The CDR3 loop reads CAWSGTGFPQAFF. Here the CDR3 DNA reads TGTGCCTGGAGCGGGACAGGGTTCCCTCAAGCTTTCTTT. The variable domain in full, completed from reference TRBV30 and TRBJ1-1, reads SQTIHQWPATLVQPVGSPLSLECTVEGTSNPNLYWYRQAAGRGLQLLFYSVGIGQISSEVPQNLSASRPQDRQFILSSKKLLLSDSGFYLCAWSGTGFPQAFFGQGTRLTVV.

The chain is built from TRBV21-1 and TRBJ2-2; the D call of TRBD2 is as the table states it, not checked on the DNA. TRBV21-1 is termed a pseudogene. There are 23 residues in the CDR3. The CDR3 loop is CASSPPGTSGGAGSLANTGELFF. CDR3 in DNA: TGTGCTAGCAGCCCCCCCGGGACTAGCGGGGGGGCGGGTTCTTTGGCGAACACCGGGGAGCTGTTTTTT.

The chain employs TRBV15 and TRBJ1-2, with 10 bases that match TRBD1. V lost 1 base to trimming and J lost 8 bases; unmatched junction nucleotides: 1. The CDR3 has 13 residues. Germline CDR1 is LNHNV and CDR2 is YYDKDF (reference sequence). The CDR3 DNA sequence: TGTGCCACCAGCAGAGGGACAGGGGGAGGCTACACCTTC. It is translated as CATSRGTGGGYTF.

This CDR3 is CASSPGSGGLNSPLHF. Written as DNA, the CDR3 is TGTGCCAGCTCACCAGGGTCGGGAGGGCTTAACTCACCCCTCCACTTT. The chain uses TRBV18 and TRBJ1-6; D not resolved. V gave up 2 bases and J gave up 10 bases, with 18 bases separating them. The CDR3 contains 16 residues. Per germline, CDR1 KGHSH and CDR2 LQKENI.